This TCR beta chain was captured in a study of T cell repertoires in cytomegalovirus infection. Looking at the study overall: Use of recently identified HLA-C-restricted and well-studied HLA-B-restricted CMV epitopes was part of the study. An indication of both CMV infection and matching HLA type came from public TCR beta signatures.

General study results and limits: What dominated the ex vivo response were HLA-C-restricted CMV-specific TCR beta clonotypes.

Germline loops: CDR1 KGHDR, CDR2 SFDVKD. This CDR3 is built from 11 residues. This clonotype was seen a few times. The antigen is undetermined. At one end the junction does not follow the germline gene, possibly because of a read error. Each CDR3 protein is one row after TCRdb ran MiXCR on the reads. The sample lists more than 250,000 distinct CDR3 sequences; around a quarter were seen once. The source of this sequence is a human donor in good health (CMV status not recorded). Some clones in this sample may be carry-over from other donors' samples. The sequencing used cultured PBMCs, collected from culture after CMV antigen stimulation. The chain couples TRBV24-1 to TRBJ2-1; TRBD2 is a possible D gene (6 bases). The CDR3, as DNA: TGTGCCACCAGTGATTCCCGGGACTCCGCCTTC. Translating gives CATSDSRDSAF.